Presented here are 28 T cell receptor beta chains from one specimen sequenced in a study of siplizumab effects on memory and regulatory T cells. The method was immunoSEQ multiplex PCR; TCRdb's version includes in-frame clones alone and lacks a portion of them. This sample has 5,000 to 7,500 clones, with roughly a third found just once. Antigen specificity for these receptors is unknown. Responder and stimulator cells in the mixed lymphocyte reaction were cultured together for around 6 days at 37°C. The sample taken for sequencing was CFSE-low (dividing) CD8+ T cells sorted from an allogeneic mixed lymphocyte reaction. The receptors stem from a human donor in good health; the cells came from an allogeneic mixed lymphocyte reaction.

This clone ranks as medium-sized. CDR3 loop: CATSSAPAALGYTF. In DNA form, the CDR3 reads TGTGCCACCAGCAGCGCTCCAGCGGCCCTTGGCTACACCTTC. J is TRBJ1-2 and V is TRBV15, with unresolved D. The CDR3 runs 14 residues. Germline V CDR1 and CDR2: LNHNV, YYDKDF (reference sequence). V shed 3 bases and J shed 7 bases, with 15 bases lying between them.

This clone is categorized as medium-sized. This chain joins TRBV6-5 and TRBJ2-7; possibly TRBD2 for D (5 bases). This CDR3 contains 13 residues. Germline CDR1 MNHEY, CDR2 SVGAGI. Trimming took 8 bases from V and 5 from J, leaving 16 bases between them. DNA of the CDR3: TGTGCCAGCCATGAAGGGAGTCTCCACGAGCAGTACTTC. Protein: CASHEGSLHEQYF.

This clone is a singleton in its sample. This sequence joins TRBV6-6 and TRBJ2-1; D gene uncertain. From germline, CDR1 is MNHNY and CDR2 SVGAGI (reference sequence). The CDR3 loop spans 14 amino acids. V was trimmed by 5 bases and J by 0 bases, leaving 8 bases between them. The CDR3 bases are TGTGCCAGCAGTATAGCTAGCTCCTACAATGAGCAGTTCTTC. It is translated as CASSIASSYNEQFF.

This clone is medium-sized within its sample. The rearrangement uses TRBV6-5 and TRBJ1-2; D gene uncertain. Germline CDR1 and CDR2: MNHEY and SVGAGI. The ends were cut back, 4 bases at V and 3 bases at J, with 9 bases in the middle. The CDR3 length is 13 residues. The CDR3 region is CASSSSAYYGYTF. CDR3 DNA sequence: TGTGCCAGCAGTTCCTCGGCATACTATGGCTACACCTTC.

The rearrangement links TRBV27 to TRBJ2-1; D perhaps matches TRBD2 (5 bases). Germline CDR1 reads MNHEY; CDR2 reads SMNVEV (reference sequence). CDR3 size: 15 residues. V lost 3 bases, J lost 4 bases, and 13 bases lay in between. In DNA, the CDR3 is TGTGCCAGCAGTTTCTTGGGAGAAAGGTACAATGAGCAGTTCTTC. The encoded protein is CASSFLGERYNEQFF.

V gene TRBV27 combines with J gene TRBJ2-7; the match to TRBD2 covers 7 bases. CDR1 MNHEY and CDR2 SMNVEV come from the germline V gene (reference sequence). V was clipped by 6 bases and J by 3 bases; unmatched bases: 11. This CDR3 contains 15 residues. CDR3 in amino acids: CASRWDYTTYYEQYF. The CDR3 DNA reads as TGTGCCAGCAGATGGGACTATACCACCTACTACGAGCAGTACTTC.

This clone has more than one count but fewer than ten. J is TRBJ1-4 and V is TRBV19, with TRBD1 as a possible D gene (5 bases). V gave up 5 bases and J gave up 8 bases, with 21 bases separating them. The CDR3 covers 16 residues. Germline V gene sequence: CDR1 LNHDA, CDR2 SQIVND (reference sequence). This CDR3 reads CASSPQEPHAGEKLFF. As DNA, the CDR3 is TGTGCCAGTAGTCCCCAGGAACCCCACGCAGGGGAAAAACTGTTTTTT.

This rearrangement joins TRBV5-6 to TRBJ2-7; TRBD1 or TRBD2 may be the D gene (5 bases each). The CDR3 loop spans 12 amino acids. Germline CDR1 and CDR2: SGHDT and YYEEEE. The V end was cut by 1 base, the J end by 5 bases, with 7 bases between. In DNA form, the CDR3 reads TGTGCCAGCAGCTTGCGAGGGGACGAGCAGTACTTC. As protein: CASSLRGDEQYF.

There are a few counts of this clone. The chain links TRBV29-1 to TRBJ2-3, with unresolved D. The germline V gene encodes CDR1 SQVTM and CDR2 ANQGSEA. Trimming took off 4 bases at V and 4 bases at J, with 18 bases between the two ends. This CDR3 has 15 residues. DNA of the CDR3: TGCAGCGTTGTTTGGGCCAACAATAGAGCAGATACGCAGTATTTT. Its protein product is CSVVWANNRADTQYF.

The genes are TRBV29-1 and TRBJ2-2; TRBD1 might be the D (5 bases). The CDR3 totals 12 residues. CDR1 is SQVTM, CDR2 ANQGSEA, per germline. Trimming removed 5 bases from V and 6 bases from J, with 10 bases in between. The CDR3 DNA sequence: TGCAGCGTTACAGGTCCGTCCGGGGAGCTGTTTTTT. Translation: CSVTGPSGELFF.

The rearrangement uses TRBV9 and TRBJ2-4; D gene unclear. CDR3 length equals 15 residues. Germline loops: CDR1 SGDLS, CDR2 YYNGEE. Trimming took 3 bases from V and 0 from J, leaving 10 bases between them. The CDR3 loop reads CASSGGPLAKNIQYF. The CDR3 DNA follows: TGTGCCAGCAGCGGGGGTCCCCTAGCCAAAAACATTCAGTACTTC.

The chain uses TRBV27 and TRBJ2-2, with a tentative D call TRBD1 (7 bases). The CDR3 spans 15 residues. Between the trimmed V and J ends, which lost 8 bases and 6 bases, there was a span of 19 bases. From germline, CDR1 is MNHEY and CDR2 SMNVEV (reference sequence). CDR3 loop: CASGGGARGSGELFF. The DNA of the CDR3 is TGTGCCAGCGGGGGCGGGGCCAGGGGGTCCGGGGAGCTGTTTTTT.

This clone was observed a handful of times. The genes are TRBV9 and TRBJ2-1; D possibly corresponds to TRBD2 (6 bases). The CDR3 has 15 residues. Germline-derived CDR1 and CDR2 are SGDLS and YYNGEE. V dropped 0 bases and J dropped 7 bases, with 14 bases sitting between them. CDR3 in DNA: TGTGCCAGCAGCGTAGCGTCGGGAGAGAGGAATGAGCAGTTCTTC. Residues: CASSVASGERNEQFF.

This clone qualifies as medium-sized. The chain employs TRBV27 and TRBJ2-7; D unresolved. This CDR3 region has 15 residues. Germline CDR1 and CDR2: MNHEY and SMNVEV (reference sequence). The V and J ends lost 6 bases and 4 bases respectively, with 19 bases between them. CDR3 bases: TGTGCCAGCAGCTCCCTAGTAGGGCAGGATTACGAGCAGTACTTC. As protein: CASSSLVGQDYEQYF.

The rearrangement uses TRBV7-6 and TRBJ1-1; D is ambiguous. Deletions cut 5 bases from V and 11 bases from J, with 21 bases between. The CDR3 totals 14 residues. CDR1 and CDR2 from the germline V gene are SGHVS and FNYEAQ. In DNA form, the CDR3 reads TGTGCCAGCAGCCTGACGGGAGGGCCAGGATTCGCTTTCTTT. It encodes CASSLTGGPGFAFF.

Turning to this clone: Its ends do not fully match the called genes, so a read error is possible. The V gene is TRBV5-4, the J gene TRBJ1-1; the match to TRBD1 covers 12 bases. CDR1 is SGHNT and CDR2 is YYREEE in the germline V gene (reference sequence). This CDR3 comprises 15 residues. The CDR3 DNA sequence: TGTACCAGCAGCGTAACCGGGACAGGGGGCGCTGAAGCTTTCTTT. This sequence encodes CTSSVTGTGGAEAFF.

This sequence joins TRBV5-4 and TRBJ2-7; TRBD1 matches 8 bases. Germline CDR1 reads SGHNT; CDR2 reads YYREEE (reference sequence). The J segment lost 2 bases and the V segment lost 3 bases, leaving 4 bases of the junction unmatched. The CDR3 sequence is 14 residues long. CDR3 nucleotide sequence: TGTGCCAGCAGCTGGGACAGGCCAACCTACGAGCAGTACTTC. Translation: CASSWDRPTYEQYF.

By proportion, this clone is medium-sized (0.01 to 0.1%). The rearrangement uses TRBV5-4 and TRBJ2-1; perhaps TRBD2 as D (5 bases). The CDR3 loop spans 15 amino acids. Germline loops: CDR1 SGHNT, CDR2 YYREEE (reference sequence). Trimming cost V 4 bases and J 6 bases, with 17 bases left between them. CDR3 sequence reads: CASSALAIRTNEQFF. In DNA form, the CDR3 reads TGTGCCAGCAGCGCGCTAGCAATACGGACCAATGAGCAGTTCTTC.

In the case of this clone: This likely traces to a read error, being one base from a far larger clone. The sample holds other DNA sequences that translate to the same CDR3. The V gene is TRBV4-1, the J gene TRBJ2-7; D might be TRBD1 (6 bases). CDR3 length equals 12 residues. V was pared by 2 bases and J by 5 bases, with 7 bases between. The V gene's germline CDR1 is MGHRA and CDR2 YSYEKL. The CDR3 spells CASSQRQDEQYF. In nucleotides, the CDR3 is TGCGCCAGCAGCCAAAGACAGGACGAGCAGTACTTC.

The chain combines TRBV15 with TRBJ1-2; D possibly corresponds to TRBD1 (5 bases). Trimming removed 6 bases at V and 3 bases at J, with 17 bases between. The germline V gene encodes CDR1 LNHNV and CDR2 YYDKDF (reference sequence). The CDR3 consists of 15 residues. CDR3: CATRGYGDGDYGYTF. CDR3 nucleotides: TGTGCCACCAGAGGTTACGGGGACGGAGACTATGGCTACACCTTC.

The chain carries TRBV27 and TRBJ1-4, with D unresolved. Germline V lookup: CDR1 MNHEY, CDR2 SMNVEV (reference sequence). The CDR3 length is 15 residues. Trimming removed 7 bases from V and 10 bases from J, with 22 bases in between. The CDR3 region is CASTPRRDGVGKLFF. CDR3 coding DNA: TGTGCCAGCACCCCACGACGCGATGGGGTCGGAAAACTGTTTTTT.

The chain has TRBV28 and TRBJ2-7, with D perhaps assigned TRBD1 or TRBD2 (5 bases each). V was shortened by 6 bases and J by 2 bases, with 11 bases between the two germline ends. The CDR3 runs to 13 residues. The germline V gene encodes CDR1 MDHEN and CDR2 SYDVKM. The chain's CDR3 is CASRGDGTYEQYF. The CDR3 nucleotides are TGTGCCAGCAGAGGGGACGGGACCTACGAGCAGTACTTC.

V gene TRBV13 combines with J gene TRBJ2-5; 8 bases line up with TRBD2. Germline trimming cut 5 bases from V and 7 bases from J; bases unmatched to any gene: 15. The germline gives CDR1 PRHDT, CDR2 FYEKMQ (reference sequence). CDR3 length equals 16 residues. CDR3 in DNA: TGTGCCAGCAGCCCCAATCCTACTAGCGGTTTGGGGACCCAGTACTTC. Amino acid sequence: CASSPNPTSGLGTQYF. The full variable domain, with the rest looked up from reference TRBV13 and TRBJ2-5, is AAGVIQSPRHLIKEKRETATLKCYPIPRHDTVYWYQQGPGQDPQFLISFYEKMQSDKGSIPDRFSAQQFSDYHSELNMSSLELGDSALYFCASSPNPTSGLGTQYFGPGTRLLVL.

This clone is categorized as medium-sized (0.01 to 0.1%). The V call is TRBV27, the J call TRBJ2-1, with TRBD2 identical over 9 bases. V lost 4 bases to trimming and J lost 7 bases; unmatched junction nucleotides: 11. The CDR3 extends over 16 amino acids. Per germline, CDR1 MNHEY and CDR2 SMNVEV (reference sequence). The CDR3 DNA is TGTGCCAGCAGTTCAACTTTAGCGGGAGTGGGGAATGAGCAGTTCTTC. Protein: CASSSTLAGVGNEQFF.

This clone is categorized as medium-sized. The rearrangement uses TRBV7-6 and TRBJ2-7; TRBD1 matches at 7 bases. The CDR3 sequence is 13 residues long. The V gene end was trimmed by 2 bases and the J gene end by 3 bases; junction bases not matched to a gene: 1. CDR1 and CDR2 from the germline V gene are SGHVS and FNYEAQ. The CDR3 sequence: CASSLQGVYEQYF. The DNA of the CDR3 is TGTGCCAGCAGCTTACAGGGGGTCTACGAGCAGTACTTC. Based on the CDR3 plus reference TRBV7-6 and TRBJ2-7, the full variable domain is GAGVSQSPRYKVTKRGQDVALRCDPISGHVSLYWYRQALGQGPEFLTYFNYEAQQDKSGLPNDRFSAERPEGSISTLTIQRTEQRDSAMYRCASSLQGVYEQYFGPGTRLTVT.

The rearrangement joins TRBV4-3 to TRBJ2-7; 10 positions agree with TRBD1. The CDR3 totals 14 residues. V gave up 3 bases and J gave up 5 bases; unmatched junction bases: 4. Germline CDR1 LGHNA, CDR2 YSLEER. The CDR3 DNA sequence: TGCGCCAGCAGCCAGGGACAGGGGATCAACGAGCAGTACTTC. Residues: CASSQGQGINEQYF.

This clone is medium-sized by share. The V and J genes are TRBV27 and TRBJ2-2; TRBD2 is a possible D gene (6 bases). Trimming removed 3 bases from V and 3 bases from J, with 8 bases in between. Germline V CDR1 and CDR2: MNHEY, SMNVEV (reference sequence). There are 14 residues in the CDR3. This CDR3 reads CASSFGGYTGELFF. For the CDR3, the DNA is TGTGCCAGCAGTTTCGGGGGATACACCGGGGAGCTGTTTTTT.

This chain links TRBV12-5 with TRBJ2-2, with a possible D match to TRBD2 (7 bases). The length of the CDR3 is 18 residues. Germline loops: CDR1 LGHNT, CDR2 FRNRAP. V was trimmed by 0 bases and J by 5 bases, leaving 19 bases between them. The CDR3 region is CASGLVQITRGGTGELFF. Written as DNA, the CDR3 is TGTGCTAGTGGTTTGGTACAGATTACGAGGGGGGGAACCGGGGAGCTGTTTTTT.